This T cell receptor (beta chain) is from a study of control samples from healthy donors and cancer patients (dated by TCRdb to about 2020). The protocol used for the library was the immunoSEQ multiplex PCR assay. The immuneACCESS repertoire file appears here via TCRdb, limited to in-frame rearrangements. These files lack a portion of the clones; in checked studies, under half of the deficit traces to unresolved V genes, and the cause of the others is not known. The table for this sample lists around 120,000 clones; about nine tenths of them were counted only once. Of the sample, 7.8% falls within the top ten clones. Based on the germline V gene (reference sequence), the CDR1 and CDR2 sequences are GTSNPN and SVGIG. V loses 2 bases of germline sequence and J loses 3 bases, and the interval between the two ends is 8 bases. Measured from the cysteine to the phenylalanine, the CDR3 is 13 residues long. Only the CDR3 portion is preserved as DNA: 39 bases, with reading frame beginning at the first base.

As concerns this clone: Its antigen specificity is not known. The input lacks base qualities; no much larger clone sits a single base away.

Sample: blood. The sequence was obtained from a woman between 18 and 29 years old in good health. In this chain, TRBV30 is recombined with TRBJ1-5; 5 matching bases give a weak D call of TRBD1. The CDR3 reads as follows: CAWSQGYNQPQHF. The DNA reads as follows: TGTGCCTGGAGTCAGGGTTACAATCAGCCCCAGCATTTT.